Listed below are T cell receptor beta chains from one sample, sequenced in a study of technical replicates of blood from a handful of donors. Measured with immunoSEQ multiplex PCR; TCRdb has only the in-frame clones, and not every one. The sample yields roughly 80,000 clones, just over 90% seen once. The sequenced material came from T cells isolated from PBMCs. Receptor source: a human donor in good health. The CDR3 runs from the conserved cysteine through the conserved F or W. D genes are given only for firm matches. Size is omitted from some rows. Given values are once, few, many or a class for expanded clones.

V,J,D,size,DNA,CDR3
TRBV4-1,TRBJ1-6,TRBD1,.,TGCGCCAGCAGCCAAACACTCCCCGGGACAGGTTCGGTGGGCTCACCCCTCCACTTT,CASSQTLPGTGSVGSPLHF
TRBV7-9,TRBJ1-4,.,once,TGTGCCAGCAGCCCCTCTAGTGCGGGGCTATCTAATGAAAAACTGTTTTTT,CASSPSSAGLSNEKLFF
TRBV7-3,TRBJ2-1,.,.,TGTGCCAGCAGCTTAACTACGGGGGGCGCGTCCTACAATGAGCAGTTCTTC,CASSLTTGGASYNEQFF
TRBV4-1,TRBJ1-5,.,once,TGCGCCAGCAGCCAAGAGGGGCACGGGTACAATCAGCCCCAGCATTTT,CASSQEGHGYNQPQHF
TRBV10-1,TRBJ2-7,TRBD1,once,TGCGCCAGCAGTGGAGGATCGACAGGGCGGTCCGAGCAGTACTTC,CASSGGSTGRSEQYF
TRBV9,TRBJ2-5,.,.,TGTGCCAGCAGCGCCAACGTAGCGAGAGAAGAGACCCAGTACTTC,CASSANVAREETQYF
TRBV6-5,TRBJ2-7,.,.,TGTGCCAGCAGCTCCACAGGCAGGGGCAGATACGAGCAGTACTTC,CASSSTGRGRYEQYF
TRBV6-6,TRBJ1-2,TRBD1,.,TGTGCCTGCGCGGGACAGGGGGATGGCTACACCTTC,CACAGQGDGYTF
TRBV5-1,TRBJ2-5,TRBD1,.,TGCGCCAGCAGCCTCCGGGACAGGGGGTTGGAGACCCAGTACTTC,CASSLRDRGLETQYF
TRBV6-5,TRBJ1-1,.,.,TGTGCCAGCAGTTACTCGGGTGGGGGCGACACTGAAGCTTTCTTT,CASSYSGGGDTEAFF
TRBV2,TRBJ2-2,.,.,TGTGCCAGCAGAGGGGTGACTGCGATTTCCGGGGAGCTGTTTTTT,CASRGVTAISGELFF
TRBV6-5,TRBJ2-7,.,.,TGTGCCAGCAGTTACGACGGAGTATCCGAGCAGTACTTC,CASSYDGVSEQYF
TRBV5-1,TRBJ2-6,.,.,TGCGCCAGCAGCTTGGGGGCAGGGGCAGGGGCCAACGTCCTGACTTTC,CASSLGAGAGANVLTF
TRBV5-8,TRBJ1-4,TRBD1,.,TGTGCCAGCAGCTTCCGGGACAGGCCTTCAACTAATGAAAAACTGTTTTTT,CASSFRDRPSTNEKLFF
TRBV7-3,TRBJ1-1,.,.,TGTGCCAGCAGCTTAACTCCGACAGGCCACATGAACACTGAAGCTTTCTTT,CASSLTPTGHMNTEAFF
TRBV7-6,TRBJ1-3,.,.,TGTGCCAGCAGCTTTACTGAGCATTCGGGAAACACCATATATTTT,CASSFTEHSGNTIYF
TRBV2,TRBJ2-7,.,few,TGTGCCAGCATTAGTACAGACCGTAGCTTC,CASISTDRSF
TRBV27,TRBJ1-5,TRBD1,.,TGTGCCAGCAGTCAAAAGACAGGGCCCTCGGGAACGAATCAGCCCCAGCATTTT,CASSQKTGPSGTNQPQHF
TRBV10-1,TRBJ2-3,.,.,TGCGCCAGCAGTGACTTCGGGTCCGGATCAGATACGCAGTATTTT,CASSDFGSGSDTQYF
TRBV14,TRBJ2-2,.,.,TGTGCCAGCAACCACGGGGTATCCGGGGAGCTGTTTTTT,CASNHGVSGELFF
TRBV6-1,TRBJ2-7,.,.,TGTGCCAGCAGTGAAGGGTTGACAGACTCCTACGAGCAGTACTTC,CASSEGLTDSYEQYF
TRBV6-1,TRBJ1-2,TRBD1,.,TGTGCCAGCAGTGACCACGGACAGGGGGTGGTCTATGGCTACACCTTC,CASSDHGQGVVYGYTF
TRBV7-9,TRBJ1-2,TRBD1,.,TGTGCCAGCAGCTTAGCCTACGGGACAGGGGGCTCTGGCGATGGCTACACCTTC,CASSLAYGTGGSGDGYTF
TRBV11-1,TRBJ2-3,.,.,TGTGCCAGCACGCTCGGGTCGACAGGATACAGAGATACGCAGTATTTT,CASTLGSTGYRDTQYF
TRBV5-6,TRBJ1-5,.,.,TGTGCCAGCAGCTTGAGGCGGCACAATCAGCCCCAGCATTTT,CASSLRRHNQPQHF